This TCR beta chain is from a study of T cell responses to AZD1222 COVID-19 vaccine (dated by TCRdb to the early 2020s). As for the study more broadly: A total of approximately 250 trial participants underwent TCR sequencing, of whom 200 to 220 had received two doses of AZD1222 and about 25 had received two doses of the MenACWY control vaccine. Trial participants were enrolled by age into 18-55, 56-69 and 70-plus year subgroups, with roughly 160, 29 and 62 TCR-sequenced participants respectively.

The CDR3 regions of human TCRbeta chains were analyzed by immunosequencing. The published analysis was carried out like this. Repertoire TCRs were matched against a reference library of SARS-CoV-2-specific TCRs generated with the MIRA antigen-specificity platform. Breadth was defined as the fraction of unique TCRs that were SARS-CoV-2-associated. Depth was defined as the fraction of total T cells that were SARS-CoV-2-associated. Each spike-specific TCR was assigned to its reactive spike region and to a CD4 or CD8 class using the MIRA data. Log10-transformed breadth and depth values were compared by one-way ANOVA with Sidak's multiple comparisons tests. In its TCRdb copy, this immuneACCESS table keeps in-frame sequences only and misses some clones. Where compared with another copy, unresolved V genes explain less than half of these, and the others have no known cause. V and J calls and clone size are copied from that table; D and trimming were computed from the DNA. This sample lists tens of thousands of clones; 81% were detected once. 26% of the sample belongs to the ten largest clones.

The sample's time point label is to be understood as: about 28 days (+/-7) after the second vaccine dose. AZD1222 recipients whose second dose came at about 4 weeks and those whose second dose came at about 12 weeks were combined into one group, since spike-specific TCR depth and breadth did not differ between the two schedules. Samples from vaccinated people were obtained from the UK trials COV001 and COV002, which included a single-blind randomized controlled phase 2/3 trial of AZD1222 (ChAdOx1 nCoV-19) in healthy adults. For TCRbeta chain sequencing, PBMC samples from trial participants were taken at day 0 and at day 28 after the second dose. Beyond this particular receptor, the publication reports: After two AZD1222 doses, spike-specific TCR breadth and depth were significantly higher than at day 0 and than in MenACWY recipients. Because no day 14 peak-response samples were available, the repertoires could be characterized only after the peak T cell response. Vaccine-associated CD4 TCRs spanned the whole spike protein, with dominant responses in regions 160-218 and 743-854. Conclusions about previously exposed vaccinees are limited, since just five to seven AZD1222 recipients were seropositive for SARS-CoV-2 at baseline. Reportedly, close to half of the unique spike-specific TCRs recognized epitopes lying outside the regions that are mutated in the B.1.351 and B.1.1.7 variants. In the small 56-69-year group, the increase in depth fell short of significance, most likely because of low power. Participants were mostly white British, with more females than males. The authors suggested clonal diversity may have been underestimated.

The germline V gene sets CDR1 to SGHVS and CDR2 to FQNEAQ. The CDR3 goes from the cysteine to the phenylalanine over 14 residues. Of the read, only the CDR3 DNA is kept; its 42 bases are in frame from base 1. V is pared back by 1 base and J by 3 bases, with 9 bases lying between the germline termini. This clone was seen only a few times. What antigen it recognizes has not been identified. Base qualities are not at hand, and no much larger clone is one base apart. The chain employs TRBV7-8 and TRBJ1-1, with TRBD1 tentatively as D gene (5 bases match). The receptor was isolated from an adult who received the AZD1222 COVID-19 vaccine. Sequencing was performed on peripheral blood, taken 28 days after the second AZD1222 dose. CDR3 loop: CASSLVGRDTEAFF. The nucleotide sequence reads as follows: TGTGCCAGCAGCTTAGTCGGCAGGGACACTGAAGCTTTCTTT.